A single sample gave rise to the 9 T cell receptor beta chains below, sequenced in a study of T cell repertoires in cytomegalovirus infection. One entry per CDR3 protein results from TCRdb running MiXCR on the reads. The sample holds 200,000 to 300,000 distinct CDR3 sequences, around 8.7% seen once. Sample: PBMCs. These receptors all stem from a human donor in good health (CMV status not recorded). Some clones in this sample may be carry-over from other donors' samples.

There are a few counts of this clonotype. The V call is TRBV28, the J call TRBJ1-1; possible D gene TRBD1, 6 bases. V dropped 6 bases and J dropped 10 bases, with 18 bases sitting between them. From germline, CDR1 is MDHEN and CDR2 SYDVKM. The CDR3 contains 13 residues. CDR3 DNA: TGTGCCAGCAGAACTGCGCCACAGGGCGGAGCTTTCTTT. Encoded protein: CASRTAPQGGAFF.

The table lists this clonotype with a few counts. The V gene is TRBV6-6, the J gene TRBJ1-1; D possibly corresponds to TRBD1 (5 bases). Germline-derived CDR1 and CDR2 are MNHNY and SVGAGI (reference sequence). This CDR3 contains 13 residues. Trimming removed 7 bases from V and 4 bases from J, with 13 bases in between. CDR3 DNA: TGTGCCAGCACCAACTCAGGGAGCACTGAAGCTTTCTTT. This sequence encodes CASTNSGSTEAFF.

This clonotype is medium-sized (0.01 to 0.1%) by share. The chain uses TRBV7-2 and TRBJ2-7; 10 bases agree with TRBD2. CDR3 length equals 16 residues. After removal of 1 base from V and 0 bases from J, the junction contained 3 bases not matched to a gene. CDR1 is SGHTA and CDR2 is FQGNSA in the germline V gene. In DNA, the CDR3 is TGTGCCAGCAGCTTAGGTAGCGGGAGGTCCTCCTACGAGCAGTACTTC. Translated: CASSLGSGRSSYEQYF.

In its sample, this clonotype was seen many times. The genes are TRBV6-2 or TRBV6-3 and TRBJ1-5, with 10 bases lining up with TRBD1. Germline-derived CDR1 and CDR2 are MNHEY and SVGEGT. The CDR3 length is 15 residues. The V gene end was trimmed by 6 bases and the J gene end by 12 bases; junction bases not matched to a gene: 14. The CDR3 nucleotides read TGTGCCAGCAGAGGGGCCGGGACAGGGGAGGCACTCCAGCATTTT. Translation: CASRGAGTGEALQHF.

This clonotype was seen a handful of times. The V gene is TRBV6-2 or TRBV6-3, the J gene TRBJ2-7; possibly TRBD1 or TRBD2 for D (5 bases each). V lost 2 bases, J lost 0 bases, and 8 bases lay in between. Germline V gene data show CDR1 as MNHEY and CDR2 as SVGEGT. The CDR3 is 14 amino acids. The CDR3 DNA sequence: TGTGCCAGCAGTTACCGGGACGGCTCCTACGAGCAGTACTTC. Translated, it gives CASSYRDGSYEQYF.

This clonotype occurred many times. The chain joins TRBV7-2 to TRBJ2-2, with a tentative D call TRBD2 (6 bases). Looked up from germline, CDR1 is SGHTA and CDR2 is FQGNSA. The CDR3 extends over 15 amino acids. V lost 1 base and J lost 3, with 9 bases in between. DNA for the CDR3: TGTGCCAGCAGCTTAGGGGGGGTACACACCGGGGAGCTGTTTTTT. Translation gives CASSLGGVHTGELFF. The full variable domain, its missing parts supplied by reference TRBV7-2 and TRBJ2-2, is GAGVSQSPSNKVTEKGKDVELRCDPISGHTALYWYRQSLGQGLEFLIYFQGNSAPDKSGLPSDRFSAERTGGSVSTLTIQRTQQEDSAVYLCASSLGGVHTGELFFGEGSRLTVL.

This clonotype was observed a few times. V usage is TRBV19 and J usage is TRBJ1-3, with a possible D match to TRBD1 (6 bases). Germline values: CDR1 LNHDA, CDR2 SQIVND (reference sequence). Trimming left V 5 bases short and J 5 bases short, with 13 bases between. The CDR3 has 14 amino acids. CDR3 protein: CASSLRDIRNTIYF. CDR3 nucleotides: TGTGCCAGTAGTCTCCGGGACATTCGAAACACCATATATTTT.

This clonotype occurred many times. The chain links TRBV7-9 to TRBJ2-7; 8 bases line up with TRBD2. The germline V gene has CDR1 SEHNR and CDR2 FQNEAQ (reference sequence). There are 13 residues in the CDR3. With 2 bases clipped from V and 5 bases from J, the junction kept 2 bases outside the gene matches. The CDR3 bases are TGTGCCAGCAGCTTAAGCGGGGGCCACGAGCAGTACTTC. Protein product: CASSLSGGHEQYF. Full variable domain (missing parts from reference TRBV7-9 and TRBJ2-7): DTGVSQNPRHKITKRGQNVTFRCDPISEHNRLYWYRQTLGQGPEFLTYFQNEAQLEKSRLLSDRFSAERPKGSFSTLEIQRTEQGDSAMYLCASSLSGGHEQYFGPGTRLTVT.

This clonotype has at least ten counts. The rearrangement joins TRBV7-2 to TRBJ1-1; no clear D gene. Germline assignment: CDR1 SGHTA and CDR2 FQGNSA. V dropped 4 bases and J dropped 5 bases, with 8 bases sitting between them. The CDR3 has 12 amino acids. CDR3 coding DNA: TGTGCCAGCAGCTCCGTGGGTACTGAAGCTTTCTTT. Amino acid sequence: CASSSVGTEAFF.